These T cell receptor beta chains were read from a single sample in a study of sequential checkpoint blockade in melanoma. Method: immunoSEQ multiplex PCR; TCRdb's copy keeps in-frame clones and lacks some. This table holds roughly 1,800 clones, under 30% found once. The sequenced sample was tumor tissue (inferred from file names), obtained from a patient given nivolumab and ipilimumab in sequence. The receptors derive from a human donor with melanoma. Each CDR3 is given with its conserved first and last residue. Each record gives: V gene, J gene, D gene, clone size, CDR3 protein, CDR3 DNA. A D gene is named only where the DNA matches it firmly. A row's size may be missing; if present it is once, few, many or a size class.

v_gene: TRBV6-7; j_gene: TRBJ2-7; d_gene: TRBD2; abundance: few; CDR3aa: CASSYGLAGGPYEQYF; CDR3nt: TGTGCCAGCAGTTACGGCCTAGCGGGGGGCCCCTACGAGCAGTACTTC
v_gene: TRBV19; j_gene: TRBJ1-1; d_gene: NA; abundance: NA; CDR3aa: CASWGLNTEAFF; CDR3nt: TGTGCCAGCTGGGGGTTGAACACTGAAGCTTTCTTT
v_gene: TRBV6-8; j_gene: TRBJ1-2; d_gene: TRBD1; abundance: few; CDR3aa: CASSPDRGLNYGYTF; CDR3nt: TGTGCCAGCAGTCCGGACAGGGGATTGAACTATGGCTACACCTTC
v_gene: TRBV29-1; j_gene: TRBJ2-5; d_gene: NA; abundance: NA; CDR3aa: CSVSRDRKTQYF; CDR3nt: TGCAGCGTTTCCCGCGACAGGAAGACCCAGTACTTC
v_gene: TRBV7-2; j_gene: TRBJ2-3; d_gene: NA; abundance: many; CDR3aa: CATQGGVSDTQYF; CDR3nt: TGTGCCACCCAGGGGGGGGTTTCAGATACGCAGTATTTT
v_gene: TRBV5-1; j_gene: TRBJ2-3; d_gene: NA; abundance: NA; CDR3aa: CASGRGGGGTDTQYF; CDR3nt: TGCGCCAGCGGCCGAGGAGGGGGAGGTACAGATACGCAGTATTTT
v_gene: TRBV11-3; j_gene: TRBJ2-2; d_gene: NA; abundance: medium-sized; CDR3aa: CASSSLAQTGELFF; CDR3nt: TGTGCCAGCAGCTCCTTAGCGCAAACCGGGGAGCTGTTTTTT
v_gene: TRBV11-3; j_gene: TRBJ2-7; d_gene: TRBD2; abundance: medium-sized; CDR3aa: CASSFGGGGAYHEQYF; CDR3nt: TGTGCCAGCAGCTTCGGCGGCGGGGGGGCCTACCACGAGCAGTACTTC
v_gene: TRBV5-1; j_gene: TRBJ1-6; d_gene: TRBD1; abundance: NA; CDR3aa: CASSLTGAVGSPLHF; CDR3nt: TGCGCCAGCAGCTTGACAGGGGCGGTTGGTTCACCCCTCCACTTT
v_gene: TRBV4-1; j_gene: TRBJ2-1; d_gene: NA; abundance: few; CDR3aa: CASNPGRETNEQFF; CDR3nt: TGCGCCAGCAACCCGGGCAGGGAGACAAATGAGCAGTTCTTC
v_gene: TRBV9; j_gene: TRBJ1-6; d_gene: NA; abundance: few; CDR3aa: CASSATGFQSYNSPLHF; CDR3nt: TGTGCCAGCAGTGCTACAGGGTTTCAGTCCTATAATTCACCCCTCCACTTT
v_gene: TRBV6-8; j_gene: TRBJ2-1; d_gene: NA; abundance: few; CDR3aa: CASRPGGSLGEQFF; CDR3nt: TGTGCCAGCAGACCGGGGGGCAGTCTCGGTGAGCAGTTCTTC
v_gene: TRBV11-3; j_gene: TRBJ1-1; d_gene: NA; abundance: medium-sized; CDR3aa: CASSLSFSGAATEAFF; CDR3nt: TGTGCCAGCAGCTTATCGTTTTCGGGGGCTGCGACTGAAGCTTTCTTT
v_gene: TRBV19; j_gene: TRBJ2-1; d_gene: NA; abundance: few; CDR3aa: CASSIGWQYNEQFF; CDR3nt: TGTGCCAGTAGTATCGGGTGGCAGTACAATGAGCAGTTCTTC
v_gene: TRBV6-8; j_gene: TRBJ2-2; d_gene: NA; abundance: few; CDR3aa: CASTRTAGELFF; CDR3nt: TGTGCCAGCACCCGGACGGCCGGGGAGCTGTTTTTT
v_gene: TRBV28; j_gene: TRBJ1-6; d_gene: NA; abundance: few; CDR3aa: CASILRGSGSGNSPLHF; CDR3nt: TGTGCCAGCATCCTCCGGGGATCTGGGTCGGGTAATTCACCCCTCCACTTT